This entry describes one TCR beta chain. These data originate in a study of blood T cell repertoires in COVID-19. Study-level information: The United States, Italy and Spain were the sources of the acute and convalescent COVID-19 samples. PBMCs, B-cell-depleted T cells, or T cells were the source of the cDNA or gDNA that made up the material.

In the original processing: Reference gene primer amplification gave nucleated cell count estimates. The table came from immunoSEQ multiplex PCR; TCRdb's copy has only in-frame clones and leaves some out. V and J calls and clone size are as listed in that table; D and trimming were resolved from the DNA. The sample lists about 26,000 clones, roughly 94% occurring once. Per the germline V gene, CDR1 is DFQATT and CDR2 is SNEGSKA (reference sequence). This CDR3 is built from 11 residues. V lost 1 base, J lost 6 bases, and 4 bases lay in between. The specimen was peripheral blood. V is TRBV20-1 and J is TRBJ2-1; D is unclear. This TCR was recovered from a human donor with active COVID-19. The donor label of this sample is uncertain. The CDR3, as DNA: TGCAGTGCTAGAGCCATCAATGAGCAGTTCTTC. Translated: CSARAINEQFF.